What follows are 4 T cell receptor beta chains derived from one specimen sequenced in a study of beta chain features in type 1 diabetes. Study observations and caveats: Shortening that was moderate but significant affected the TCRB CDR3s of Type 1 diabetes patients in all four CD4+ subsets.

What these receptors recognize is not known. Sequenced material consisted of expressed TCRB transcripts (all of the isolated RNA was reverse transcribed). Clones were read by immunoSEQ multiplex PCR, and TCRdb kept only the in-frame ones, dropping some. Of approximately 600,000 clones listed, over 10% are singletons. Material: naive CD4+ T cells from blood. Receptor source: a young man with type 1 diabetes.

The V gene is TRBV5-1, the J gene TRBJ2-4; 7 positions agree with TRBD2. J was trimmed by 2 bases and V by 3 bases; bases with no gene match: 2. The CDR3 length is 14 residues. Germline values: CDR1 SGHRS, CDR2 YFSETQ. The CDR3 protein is CASSSGTTKNIQYF. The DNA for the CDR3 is TGCGCCAGCAGCTCCGGGACTACCAAAAACATTCAGTACTTC.

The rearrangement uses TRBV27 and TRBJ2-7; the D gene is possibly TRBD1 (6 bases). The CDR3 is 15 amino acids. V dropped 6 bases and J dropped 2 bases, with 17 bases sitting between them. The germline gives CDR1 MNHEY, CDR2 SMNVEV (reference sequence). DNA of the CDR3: TGTGCCAGCAGGACAAATGACAGGTGGGCCTACGAGCAGTACTTC. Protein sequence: CASRTNDRWAYEQYF.

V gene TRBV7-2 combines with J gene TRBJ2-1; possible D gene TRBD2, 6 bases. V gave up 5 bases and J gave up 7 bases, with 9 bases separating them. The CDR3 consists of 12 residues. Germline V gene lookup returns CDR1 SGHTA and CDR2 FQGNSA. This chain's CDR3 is CASSTGLNEQFF. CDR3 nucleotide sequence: TGTGCCAGCAGCACGGGACTTAATGAGCAGTTCTTC.

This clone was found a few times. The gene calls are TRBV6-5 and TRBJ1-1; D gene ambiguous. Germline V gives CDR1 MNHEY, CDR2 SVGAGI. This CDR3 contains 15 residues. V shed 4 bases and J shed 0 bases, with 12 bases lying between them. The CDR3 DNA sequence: TGTGCCAGCAGTTCCCTGACGTCCATGAACACTGAAGCTTTCTTT. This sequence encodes CASSSLTSMNTEAFF.